These 23 T cell receptor beta chains share one sample of origin, sequenced in a study of identical twins. TCRdb reprocessed the 5' RACE reads via MiXCR and lists one record per CDR3 protein. Among under 250,000 distinct CDR3 sequences listed, roughly 7.5% were seen once. These records were also assigned to another study, of yellow fever vaccine responses in identical twins.

The sample was memory (CD45RO+) T cells sorted from blood. Receptors originate from a woman aged 18-29 years in good health.

This clonotype was counted at least ten times. The J gene is TRBJ2-5, the V gene TRBV27; D might be TRBD2 (7 bases). Trimming removed 7 bases from V and 1 base from J, with 13 bases in between. The germline V gene encodes CDR1 MNHEY and CDR2 SMNVEV (reference sequence). CDR3 length equals 14 residues. The DNA of the CDR3 is TGTGCCAGCATCGCAAGGGGGGGCCAAGAGACCCAGTACTTC. Translation gives CASIARGGQETQYF.

The chain combines TRBV29-1 with TRBJ2-7; D may correspond to TRBD1 or TRBD2 (5 bases each). V dropped 5 bases and J dropped 0 bases, with 11 bases sitting between them. Germline V lookup: CDR1 SQVTM, CDR2 ANQGSEA. The CDR3 extends over 13 amino acids. The CDR3 coding sequence is TGCAGCGTTCCGGGACGAAGCTCCTACGAGCAGTACTTC. This sequence encodes CSVPGRSSYEQYF.

This clonotype has a count of ten or more. J is TRBJ2-3 and V is TRBV7-2; 8 bases are a match to TRBD2. The V gene's germline CDR1 is SGHTA and CDR2 FQGNSA. The CDR3 length is 14 residues. Trimming cost V 0 bases and J 6 bases; bases outside gene matches: 2. CDR3 DNA: TGTGCCAGCAGCTTAGCGGGACTAGTTGATACGCAGTATTTT. Its protein is CASSLAGLVDTQYF.

The gene calls are TRBV11-2 and TRBJ2-7; D assignment may be TRBD1 or TRBD2 (5 bases each). V dropped 5 bases and J dropped 0 bases, with 14 bases sitting between them. From germline, CDR1 is SGHAT and CDR2 FQNNGV. The CDR3 contains 15 residues. The CDR3 is CASSRGAEISYEQYF. As DNA, the CDR3 is TGTGCCAGCAGCAGAGGGGCGGAGATCTCCTACGAGCAGTACTTC.

This clonotype came up many times. The J gene is TRBJ2-3, the V gene TRBV29-1, with 8 bases fitting TRBD2. Germline trimming cut 5 bases from V and 0 bases from J; bases unmatched to any gene: 10. Per the germline V gene, CDR1 is SQVTM and CDR2 is ANQGSEA. The CDR3 has 16 residues. CDR3 region: CSVSSGLVGSTDTQYF. CDR3 nucleotide sequence: TGCAGCGTTTCTAGCGGGTTAGTGGGGAGCACAGATACGCAGTATTTT.

This clonotype has ten or more counts. J is TRBJ2-2 and V is TRBV2; D is tentatively TRBD1 or TRBD2 (6 bases each). V was trimmed by 2 bases and J by 1 base, leaving 11 bases between them. The V gene's germline CDR1 is SNHLY and CDR2 FYNNEI. The CDR3 covers 16 residues. CDR3 in DNA: TGTGCCAGCAGTGAAAGGGGGGAGAGGAACACCGGGGAGCTGTTTTTT. As protein: CASSERGERNTGELFF.

This chain connects TRBV21-1 to TRBJ2-7; the DNA was not compared with TRBD1, the D call given in the table. TRBV21-1 is annotated as a pseudogene. CDR3 size: 15 residues. The CDR3 region is CASSKDDRGHEEQYF. The CDR3, as DNA: TGTGCCAGCAGCAAAGACGACAGGGGGCACGAGGAGCAGTACTTC.

In its sample, this clonotype was seen many times. The V call is TRBV5-1, the J call TRBJ2-6; the D is unclear. CDR1 is SGHRS, CDR2 YFSETQ, per germline. CDR3 length equals 15 residues. V gave up 2 bases and J gave up 3 bases, with 9 bases separating them. CDR3 coding DNA: TGCGCCAGCAGCTTAGGTGGGGTTGGGGCCAACGTCCTGACTTTC. Protein product: CASSLGGVGANVLTF.

This clonotype has at least ten counts. V gene TRBV7-2 combines with J gene TRBJ1-6, with a possible D match to TRBD1 (5 bases). CDR3 length: 17 residues. From germline, CDR1 is SGHTA and CDR2 FQGNSA. Trimming removed 4 bases from V and 13 bases from J, with 26 bases in between. CDR3 DNA: TGTGCCAGCAGCTCAAAGAGAATGGGCTCGTCAGGGAACCCCCTCCACTTT. This codes for CASSSKRMGSSGNPLHF. Combining the CDR3 with reference TRBV7-2 and TRBJ1-6 gives the whole variable domain GAGVSQSPSNKVTEKGKDVELRCDPISGHTALYWYRQSLGQGLEFLIYFQGNSAPDKSGLPSDRFSAERTGGSVSTLTIQRTQQEDSAVYLCASSSKRMGSSGNPLHFGNGTRLTVT.

The sample holds many counts of this clonotype. The V call is TRBV6-1, the J call TRBJ2-7, with D possibly being TRBD2 (6 bases). Trimming pared 1 base from V and 6 bases from J, leaving 16 bases between. The CDR3 is 15 residues long. In germline, CDR1 is MNHNS, CDR2 SASEGT. CDR3 in amino acids: CASSEGASEVSEQYF. The CDR3 DNA reads as TGTGCCAGCAGTGAAGGAGCTAGCGAGGTGAGCGAGCAGTACTTC.

Details on this clonotype: This may come from a read error, since a much larger clone is one base off. This sequence joins TRBV20-1 and TRBJ2-7, with 7 bases fitting TRBD2. V was pared by 0 bases and J by 2 bases, with 7 bases of the junction left unmatched. Germline V gene lookup returns CDR1 DFQATT and CDR2 SNEGSKA (reference sequence). This CDR3 spans 15 amino acids. In nucleotides, the CDR3 is TGCAGTGCTAGAGAGTCAGAGCGGGAACCCTACGAGCAGTACTTC. Protein product: CSARESEREPYEQYF.

This clonotype has more than one count but fewer than ten. The germline gene is not matched at one end of the junction; a read error may be the cause. The chain uses TRBV6-1 and TRBJ2-7; D is unclear. CDR3 size: 13 residues. Germline V gives CDR1 MNHNS, CDR2 SASEGT. The CDR3 sequence: CASSEAYTSNRHF. Here the CDR3 DNA reads TGTGCCAGCAGTGAAGCATACACCAGTAATCGGCACTTC.

The chain employs TRBV2 and TRBJ2-5; the match to TRBD1 covers 7 bases. The CDR3 is made up of 14 amino acids. J lost 5 bases, V lost 1 base, and 4 bases had no gene match. The V gene's germline CDR1 is SNHLY and CDR2 FYNNEI. Here the CDR3 DNA reads TGTGCCAGCAGTGAAGTAGGGGGCGGTGAGACCCAGTACTTC. Amino acids: CASSEVGGGETQYF.

This clonotype was observed many times. The chain carries TRBV11-1 and TRBJ2-7; D may match TRBD1 or TRBD2 (6 bases each). The CDR3 contains 12 residues. V lost 4 bases, J lost 6 bases, and 10 bases lay in between. Germline CDR1 is SGHAT and CDR2 is FQDESV (reference sequence). The CDR3 region has the DNA TGTGCCAGCAGCTACAAGGGGGGCGAGCAGTACTTC. The encoded protein is CASSYKGGEQYF. The complete variable domain, with remaining parts taken from reference TRBV11-1 and TRBJ2-7, reads EAEVAQSPRYKITEKSQAVAFWCDPISGHATLYWYRQILGQGPELLVQFQDESVVDDSQLPKDRFSAERLKGVDSTLKIQPAELGDSAMYLCASSYKGGEQYFGPGTRLTVT.

This clonotype was counted between two and nine times. The chain carries TRBV6-5 and TRBJ2-7; a possible D gene is TRBD2 (5 bases). The CDR3 consists of 15 residues. Trimming stripped 3 bases from V and 0 bases from J, with 12 bases between. Germline V gives CDR1 MNHEY, CDR2 SVGAGI. The CDR3 reads CASSYRGVSSYEQYF. CDR3 nucleotides: TGTGCCAGCAGTTATCGGGGAGTTAGCTCCTACGAGCAGTACTTC.

This clonotype was seen many times. The chain joins TRBV20-1 to TRBJ2-7; TRBD2 agrees at 7 bases. Per the germline V gene, CDR1 is DFQATT and CDR2 is SNEGSKA (reference sequence). CDR3 length: 13 amino acids. V dropped 6 bases and J dropped 2; count of bases not matched to a gene: 7. For the CDR3, the DNA is TGCAGTGCCACAGTAAGCGGGACCTACGAGCAGTACTTC. Translation gives CSATVSGTYEQYF.

The chain is built from TRBV4-1 and TRBJ2-5; 10 bases line up with TRBD1. This CDR3 region has 14 residues. Germline-derived CDR1 and CDR2 are MGHRA and YSYEKL. The ends lost 4 bases at V and 5 bases at J; junction bases unmatched: 4. CDR3 bases: TGCGCCAGCAGCCGACAGGGGGCGGGGGAGACCCAGTACTTC. Translation: CASSRQGAGETQYF.

This clonotype turned up a few times. The gene calls are TRBV20-1 and TRBJ2-5; D is perhaps TRBD2 (6 bases). Germline V lookup: CDR1 DFQATT, CDR2 SNEGSKA (reference sequence). CDR3 length: 14 amino acids. The V end lost 6 bases, the J end lost 4 bases, and 18 bases lay between the germline ends. The CDR3 bases are TGCAGTGCATCGCGGGGCAGGGAAGCAGAGACCCAGTACTTC. Its translation: CSASRGREAETQYF.

The chain is built from TRBV5-1 and TRBJ2-2; 10 nucleotides align to TRBD2. The CDR3 sequence is 20 residues long. V shed 4 bases and J 1 base; nucleotides not matched to a gene: 16. Germline CDR1 is SGHRS and CDR2 is YFSETQ. The CDR3 sequence: CASSPLGSGGSNLNTGELFF. The DNA for the CDR3 is TGCGCCAGCAGCCCTCTAGGTAGCGGGGGGTCGAACTTGAACACCGGGGAGCTGTTTTTT.

Many counts were recorded for this clonotype. The V gene is TRBV7-9, the J gene TRBJ2-3; tentative D call: TRBD2 (5 bases). V lost 3 bases and J lost 6, with 7 bases in between. The CDR3 spans 12 residues. CDR1 and CDR2 (germline): SEHNR, FQNEAQ (reference sequence). CDR3 protein: CASSFSGDTQYF. The CDR3, as DNA: TGTGCCAGCAGCTTTTCGGGGGATACGCAGTATTTT.

The V and J genes are TRBV7-2 and TRBJ2-6; no clear D gene. Trimming removed 1 base from V and 1 base from J, with 5 bases in between. The CDR3 has 15 amino acids. The germline gives CDR1 SGHTA, CDR2 FQGNSA. CDR3 sequence reads: CASSLEESGANVLTF. In DNA form, the CDR3 reads TGTGCCAGCAGCTTAGAAGAGTCTGGGGCCAACGTCCTGACTTTC.

The chain couples TRBV5-1 to TRBJ2-3; D remains ambiguous. CDR3 size: 14 residues. The germline V gene encodes CDR1 SGHRS and CDR2 YFSETQ. Trimming removed 3 bases at V and 0 bases at J, with 8 bases between. This CDR3 reads CASSYVTSTDTQYF. CDR3 coding DNA: TGCGCCAGCAGCTACGTAACCAGCACAGATACGCAGTATTTT.

This clonotype was counted between two and nine times. V gene TRBV10-3 combines with J gene TRBJ2-7; 7 bases agree with TRBD1. The length of the CDR3 is 12 residues. The germline V gene encodes CDR1 ENHRY and CDR2 SYGVKD. J lost 6 bases, V lost 3 bases, and 2 bases had no gene match. The CDR3: CAISEEGAEQYF. In DNA form, the CDR3 reads TGTGCCATCAGTGAAGAGGGGGCCGAGCAGTACTTC.